This T cell receptor beta chain appears in the sequencing data of a study of T cell changes during pregnancy in multiple sclerosis. TCRdb's copy holds only in-frame clones and misses some; the assay was immunoSEQ multiplex PCR. The sample has approximately 50,000 clones, about 89% seen once; the top ten hold 10%. This receptor was taken from a female donor with multiple sclerosis, enrolled in a pregnancy study. The sequenced sample was CD8+ T cells from peripheral blood mononuclear cells, obtained after pregnancy.

The CDR3, as DNA: TGTGCCACCAGCAGAGGACAGACCAGTTCACCCCTCCACTTT. Translating gives CATSRGQTSSPLHF. The chain links TRBV15 to TRBJ1-6; TRBD1 is a possible D gene (5 bases). The CDR3 has 14 amino acids. Trimming took 1 base from V and 9 from J, leaving 10 bases between them. Germline loops: CDR1 LNHNV, CDR2 YYDKDF (reference sequence).